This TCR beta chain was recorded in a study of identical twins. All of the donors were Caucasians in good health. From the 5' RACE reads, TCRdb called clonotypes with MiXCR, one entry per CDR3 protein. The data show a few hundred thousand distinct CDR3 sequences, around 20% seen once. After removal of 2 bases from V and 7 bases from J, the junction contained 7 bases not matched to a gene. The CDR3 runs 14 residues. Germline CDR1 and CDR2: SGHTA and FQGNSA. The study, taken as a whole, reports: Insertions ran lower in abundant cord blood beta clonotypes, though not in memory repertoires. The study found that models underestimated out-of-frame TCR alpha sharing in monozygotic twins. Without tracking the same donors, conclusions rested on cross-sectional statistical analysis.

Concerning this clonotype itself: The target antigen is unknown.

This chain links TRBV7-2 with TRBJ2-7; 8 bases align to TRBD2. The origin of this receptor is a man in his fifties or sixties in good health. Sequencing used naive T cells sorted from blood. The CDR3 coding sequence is TGTGCCAGCAGCTTAACTAGCGGTCTTAGGGAGCAGTACTTC. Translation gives CASSLTSGLREQYF.